What follows describes a single T cell receptor (beta chain). Antigen unknown. Patients had blood sampled at baseline and again on cycle 4 day 1 and cycle 7 day 1. This entry belongs to a study of OX40 agonist ivuxolimab in advanced cancers. Study at large: The eligibility criteria allowed prior anti-PD-1, anti-PD-L1 or anti-CTLA-4 therapy, and around 40% had some. Study outcomes and limitations: The study found that CD8+ T cells averaged more expanded clones than CD4+.

Sequencing used immunoSEQ multiplex PCR; TCRdb keeps in-frame clones, though not all of them. This sample has tens of thousands of clones, with roughly 91% found just once. This CDR3 comprises 15 residues. Looked up from germline, CDR1 is SEHNR and CDR2 is FQNEAQ (reference sequence). V lost 1 base to trimming and J lost 1 base, with 10 bases between them. The sequences come from CD4+ or CD8+ T cells sorted from blood, collected in a trial of the OX40 agonist ivuxolimab. The genes are TRBV7-9 and TRBJ2-5; D is ambiguous. This clonotype originated in an adult with an advanced solid tumor such as melanoma, head and neck, liver or kidney cancer. The CDR3 region has the DNA TGTGCCAGCAGCTTAGGAACGGTTGTCCAAGAGACCCAGTACTTC. Translated: CASSLGTVVQETQYF.